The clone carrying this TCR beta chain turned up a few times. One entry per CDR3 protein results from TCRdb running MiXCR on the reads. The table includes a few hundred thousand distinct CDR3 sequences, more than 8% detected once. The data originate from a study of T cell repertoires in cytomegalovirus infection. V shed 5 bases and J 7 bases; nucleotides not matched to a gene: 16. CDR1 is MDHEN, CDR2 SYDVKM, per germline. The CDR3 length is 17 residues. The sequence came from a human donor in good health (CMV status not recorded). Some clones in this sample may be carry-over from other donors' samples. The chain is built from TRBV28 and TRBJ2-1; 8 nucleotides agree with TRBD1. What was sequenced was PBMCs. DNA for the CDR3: TGTGCCAGCAGTGCAAACCTTCAGGGGGCCTGGTGGAATGAGCAGTTCTTC. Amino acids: CASSANLQGAWWNEQFF.